One and the same sample provided the 2 T cell receptor beta chains below, sequenced in a study of T cells in Graves' hyperthyroidism and ophthalmopathy. RNA transcripts were the template for amplifying TCR beta CDR3 regions. Carried out on the TCR CDR3, a first-round RT-PCR used the HTBI primer set. TCRdb analysed the multiplex PCR reads with MiXCR anew, one entry per CDR3 protein. Of hundreds of thousands of distinct CDR3 sequences in the sample, about 15% are singletons; the top ten hold more than 5%. Sequencing was performed on blood. The receptor set was obtained from a woman aged 30 to 39 with Graves' hyperthyroidism that later progressed to Graves' ophthalmopathy.

This clonotype has a count of ten or more. The chain couples TRBV5-6 to TRBJ2-7, with 7 bases matching TRBD2. This CDR3 has 15 residues. CDR1 and CDR2 from the germline V gene are SGHDT and YYEEEE. Germline trimming cut 3 bases from V and 2 bases from J; bases unmatched to any gene: 8. The DNA of the CDR3 is TGTGCCAGCAGCTCAAGCGGGACTACGACCTACGAGCAGTACTTC. Amino acid sequence: CASSSSGTTTYEQYF.

This clonotype was counted between two and nine times. This chain joins TRBV18 and TRBJ2-2; the D is unclear. V dropped 0 bases and J dropped 0 bases, with 8 bases sitting between them. In germline, CDR1 is KGHSH, CDR2 LQKENI. The CDR3 consists of 16 residues. Written as DNA, the CDR3 is TGTGCCAGCTCACCACCAATCCGGTCGAACACCGGGGAGCTGTTTTTT. This translates into CASSPPIRSNTGELFF.